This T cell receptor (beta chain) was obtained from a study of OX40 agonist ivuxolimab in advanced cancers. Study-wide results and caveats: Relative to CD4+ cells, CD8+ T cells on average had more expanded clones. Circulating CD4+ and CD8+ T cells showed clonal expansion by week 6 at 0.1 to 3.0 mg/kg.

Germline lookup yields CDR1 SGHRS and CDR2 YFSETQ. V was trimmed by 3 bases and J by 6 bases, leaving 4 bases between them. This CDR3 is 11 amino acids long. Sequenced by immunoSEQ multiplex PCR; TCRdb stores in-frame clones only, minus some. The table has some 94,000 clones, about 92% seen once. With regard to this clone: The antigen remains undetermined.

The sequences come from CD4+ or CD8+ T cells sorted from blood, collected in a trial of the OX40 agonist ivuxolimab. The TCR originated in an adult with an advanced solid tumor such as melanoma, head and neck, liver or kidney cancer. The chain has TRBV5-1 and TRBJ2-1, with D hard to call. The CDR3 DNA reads TGCGCCAGCAGCTCGGGCAATGAGCAGTTCTTC. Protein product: CASSSGNEQFF.